A selection of T cell receptor beta chains follows, all from one sample in a study of glioma-infiltrating T cells. MiXCR was run by TCRdb on the multiplex PCR reads, yielding one entry per CDR3 protein. The repertoire holds around 100,000 distinct CDR3 sequences, with roughly 30% as singletons. Sample: glioma tissue, nonneoplastic brain tissue, or PBMCs (not recorded which). The receptors were sampled from a human donor with low-grade glioma or glioblastoma, undergoing nonglioma brain surgery, or in good health (not recorded which). CDR3s include the opening cysteine and the closing phenylalanine or tryptophan. The D gene is left open where the match is weak. Clone size is given for some rows only: seen once, a few or many times, or a class if the clone is expanded.

CDR3 length,D gene,J gene,V gene,clone size,CDR3 protein,CDR3 DNA
11,-,TRBJ1-2,TRBV7-9,-,CASSFDSAYTF,TGTGCCAGCAGCTTTGACAGCGCCTACACCTTC
14,-,TRBJ1-1,TRBV7-7,-,CASSLNGMNTEAFF,TGTGCTAGCAGCTTAAACGGAATGAACACTGAAGCTTTCTTT
14,-,TRBJ2-1,TRBV7-6,many,CASSLGYTRNEQFF,TGTGCCAGCAGCTTAGGATACACCCGTAATGAGCAGTTCTTC
15,-,TRBJ2-5,TRBV19,-,CASSIDPGWKETQYF,TGTGCCAGTAGTATAGATCCCGGATGGAAAGAGACCCAGTACTTC
14,TRBD1,TRBJ2-3,TRBV20-1,many,CSAGTGIGTDTQYF,TGCAGTGCTGGGACAGGGATAGGCACAGATACGCAGTATTTT
13,-,TRBJ1-1,TRBV7-9,many,CASSIKGNTEAFF,TGTGCCAGCAGCATAAAGGGAAACACTGAAGCTTTCTTT
15,-,TRBJ2-3,TRBV25-1,many,CASSEYKGNSDTQYF,TGTGCCAGCAGTGAATATAAGGGGAATTCAGATACGCAGTATTTT
14,-,TRBJ1-1,TRBV4-3,many,CASSQDRKYTEAFF,TGCGCCAGCAGCCAAGATAGAAAGTACACTGAAGCTTTCTTT
15,-,TRBJ1-3,TRBV9,few,CASSVDQNYGNTIYF,TGTGCCAGCAGCGTAGACCAGAATTATGGAAACACCATATATTTT
13,TRBD1,TRBJ1-1,TRBV2,few,CASSAGTATEAFF,TGTGCCAGCAGTGCCGGGACAGCGACTGAAGCTTTCTTT
14,-,TRBJ1-3,TRBV19,few,CASSNRLWGNTIYF,TGTGCCAGTAGTAACAGGCTTTGGGGAAACACCATATATTTT
14,-,TRBJ2-2,TRBV28,-,CASCPGGNTGELFF,TGTGCCAGTTGCCCCGGGGGGAACACCGGGGAGCTGTTTTTT
16,TRBD1,TRBJ1-6,TRBV27,many,CASSFGRDRRNSPLHF,TGTGCCAGCAGTTTCGGCCGGGACAGGAGAAATTCACCCCTCCACTTT
12,TRBD1,TRBJ1-1,TRBV7-8,many,CASRRGTAEAFF,TGTGCCAGCAGAAGAGGGACAGCTGAAGCTTTCTTT
13,TRBD2,TRBJ2-5,TRBV20-1,many,CSAKGLAGGGWYF,TGCAGTGCTAAAGGACTAGCGGGGGGGGGCTGGTACTTC
15,-,TRBJ1-6,TRBV4-2,few,CASSQDSGDNSPLHF,TGTGCCAGCAGCCAAGATAGTGGGGATAATTCACCCCTCCACTTT
14,-,TRBJ2-5,TRBV5-4,-,CASSSGQTQETQYF,TGTGCCAGCAGCTCGGGACAAACTCAAGAGACCCAGTACTTC
15,-,TRBJ2-7,TRBV6-1,many,CASSDRNRLTYEQYF,TGTGCCAGCAGTGACCGCAACAGGCTCACCTACGAGCAGTACTTC
16,TRBD2,TRBJ2-1,TRBV6-6,many,CASSYRGGATYNEQFF,TGTGCCAGCAGTTACCGCGGGGGGGCCACCTACAATGAGCAGTTCTTC
13,-,TRBJ2-7,TRBV18,-,CASSPDQTYEQYF,TGTGCCAGCTCACCTGACCAAACCTACGAGCAGTACTTC
15,-,TRBJ2-3,TRBV29-1,many,CSVVSGAHSTDTQYF,TGCAGCGTTGTTTCGGGGGCGCATAGCACAGATACGCAGTATTTT
14,TRBD2,TRBJ2-7,TRBV7-6,many,CASSLSGGTNEQYF,TGTGCCAGCAGCTTGAGCGGGGGGACCAACGAGCAGTACTTC
15,TRBD2,TRBJ2-1,TRBV7-9,-,CASSAIGGAPTEQFF,TGTGCCAGCAGCGCCATCGGGGGGGCCCCCACGGAGCAGTTCTTC
15,-,TRBJ2-2,TRBV7-3,-,CASSLDIPNTGELFF,TGTGCCAGCAGCTTAGACATCCCGAACACCGGGGAGCTGTTTTTT
14,TRBD1,TRBJ2-7,TRBV5-4,few,CASSNRDRDYEQYF,TGTGCCAGCAGCAACCGGGACAGGGATTACGAGCAGTACTTC
15,TRBD1,TRBJ1-1,TRBV3-1,many,CASSQVPGGAAEAFF,TGTGCCAGCAGCCAAGTCCCAGGGGGAGCGGCTGAAGCTTTCTTT